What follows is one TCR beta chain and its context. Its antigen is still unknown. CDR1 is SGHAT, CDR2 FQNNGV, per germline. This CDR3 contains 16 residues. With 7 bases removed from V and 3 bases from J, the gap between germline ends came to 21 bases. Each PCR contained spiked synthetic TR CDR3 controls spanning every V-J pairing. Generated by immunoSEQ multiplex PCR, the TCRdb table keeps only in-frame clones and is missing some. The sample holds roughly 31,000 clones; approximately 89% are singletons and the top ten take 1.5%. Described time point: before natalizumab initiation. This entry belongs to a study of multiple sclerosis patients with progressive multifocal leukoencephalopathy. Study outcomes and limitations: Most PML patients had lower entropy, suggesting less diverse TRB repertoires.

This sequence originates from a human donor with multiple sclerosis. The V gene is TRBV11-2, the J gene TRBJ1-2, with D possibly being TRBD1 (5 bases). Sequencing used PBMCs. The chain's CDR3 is CASTPLGQLNHYGYTF. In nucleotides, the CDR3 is TGTGCCAGCACCCCCTTGGGGCAGCTTAATCACTATGGCTACACCTTC.